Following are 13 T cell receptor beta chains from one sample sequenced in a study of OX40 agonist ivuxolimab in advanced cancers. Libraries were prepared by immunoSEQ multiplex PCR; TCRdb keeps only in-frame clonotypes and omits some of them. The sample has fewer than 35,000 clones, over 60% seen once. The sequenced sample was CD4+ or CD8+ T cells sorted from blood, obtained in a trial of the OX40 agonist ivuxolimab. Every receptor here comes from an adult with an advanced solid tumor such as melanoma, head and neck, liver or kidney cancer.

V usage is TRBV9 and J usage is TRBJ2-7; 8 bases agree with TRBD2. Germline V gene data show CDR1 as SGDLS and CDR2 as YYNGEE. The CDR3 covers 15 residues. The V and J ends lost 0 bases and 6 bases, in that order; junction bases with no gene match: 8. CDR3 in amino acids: CASSVAGGGPGEQYF. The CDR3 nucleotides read TGTGCCAGCAGCGTAGCTGGCGGGGGGCCGGGCGAGCAGTACTTC.

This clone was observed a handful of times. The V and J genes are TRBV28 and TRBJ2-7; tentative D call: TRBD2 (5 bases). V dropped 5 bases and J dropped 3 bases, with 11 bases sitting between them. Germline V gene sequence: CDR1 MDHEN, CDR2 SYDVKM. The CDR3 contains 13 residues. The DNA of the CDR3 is TGTGCCAGCAGTCCGGGGAAACTCTACGAGCAGTACTTC. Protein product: CASSPGKLYEQYF.

The CDR3 DNA reads TGTGCCAGCTTACAGGGGGATCAGCCCCAGCATTTT. It specifies CASLQGDQPQHF. The chain employs TRBV6-5 and TRBJ1-5, with 8 bases identical to TRBD1. Trimming removed 8 bases from V and 5 bases from J; junction bases left unmatched: 2. The CDR3 is 12 amino acids. CDR1 and CDR2 from the germline V gene are MNHEY and SVGAGI.

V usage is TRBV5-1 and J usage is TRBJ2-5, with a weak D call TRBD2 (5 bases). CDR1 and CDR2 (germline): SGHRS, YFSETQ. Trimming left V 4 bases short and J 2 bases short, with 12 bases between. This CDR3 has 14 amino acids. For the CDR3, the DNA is TGCGCCAGCAGCCTAGGACTGGGACAAGAGACCCAGTACTTC. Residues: CASSLGLGQETQYF.

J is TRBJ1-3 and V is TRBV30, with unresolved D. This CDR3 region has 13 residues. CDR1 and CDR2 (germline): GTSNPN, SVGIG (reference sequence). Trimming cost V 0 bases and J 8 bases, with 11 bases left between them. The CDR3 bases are TGTGCCTGGAGTGTACAAGAGGGAGACACCATATATTTT. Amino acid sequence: CAWSVQEGDTIYF.

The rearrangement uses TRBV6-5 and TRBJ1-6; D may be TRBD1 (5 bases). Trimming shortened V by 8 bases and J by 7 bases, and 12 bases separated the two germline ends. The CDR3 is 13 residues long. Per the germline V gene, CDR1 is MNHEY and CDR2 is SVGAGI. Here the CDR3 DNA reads TGTGCCAGCCGTGCGGGGGAGAATTCACCCCTCCACTTT. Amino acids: CASRAGENSPLHF.

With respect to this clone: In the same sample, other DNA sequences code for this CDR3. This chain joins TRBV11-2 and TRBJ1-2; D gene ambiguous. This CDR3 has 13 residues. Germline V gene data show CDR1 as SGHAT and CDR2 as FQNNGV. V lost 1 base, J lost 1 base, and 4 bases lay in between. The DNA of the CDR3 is TGTGCCAGCAGCTTAGGACTTAACTATGGCTACACCTTC. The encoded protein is CASSLGLNYGYTF.

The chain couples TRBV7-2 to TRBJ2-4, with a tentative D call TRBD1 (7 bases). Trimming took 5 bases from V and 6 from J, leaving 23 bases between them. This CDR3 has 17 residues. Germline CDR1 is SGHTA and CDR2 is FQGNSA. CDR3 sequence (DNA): TGTGCCAGCAGCGCGTCTACCGAGCCCAGGGGGGTAAACATTCAGTACTTC. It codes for CASSASTEPRGVNIQYF.

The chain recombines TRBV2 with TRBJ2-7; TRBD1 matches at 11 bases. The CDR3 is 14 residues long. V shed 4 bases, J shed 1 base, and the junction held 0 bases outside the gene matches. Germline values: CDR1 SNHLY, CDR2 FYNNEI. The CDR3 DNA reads TGTGCCAGCAGTGGGGACAGGGGGTCCTACGAGCAGTACTTC. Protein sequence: CASSGDRGSYEQYF.

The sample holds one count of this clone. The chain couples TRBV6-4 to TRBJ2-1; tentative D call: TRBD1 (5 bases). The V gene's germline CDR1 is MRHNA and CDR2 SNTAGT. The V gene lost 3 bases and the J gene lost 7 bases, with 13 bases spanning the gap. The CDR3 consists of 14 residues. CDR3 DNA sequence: TGTGCCAGCAGTGAGCAGGGTAGTCTTAATGAGCAGTTCTTC. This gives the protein CASSEQGSLNEQFF.

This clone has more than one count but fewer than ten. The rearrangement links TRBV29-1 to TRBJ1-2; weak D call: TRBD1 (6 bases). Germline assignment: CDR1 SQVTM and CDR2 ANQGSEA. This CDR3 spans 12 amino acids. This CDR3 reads CSAAQGRSGYTF. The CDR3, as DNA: TGCAGTGCCGCACAGGGCCGAAGCGGCTACACCTTC.

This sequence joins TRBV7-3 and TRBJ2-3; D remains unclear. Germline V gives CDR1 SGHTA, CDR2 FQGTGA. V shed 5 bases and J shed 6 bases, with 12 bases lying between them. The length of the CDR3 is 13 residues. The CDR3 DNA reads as TGTGCCAGCAGCCCCAGACTGGGGGATACGCAGTATTTT. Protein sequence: CASSPRLGDTQYF.

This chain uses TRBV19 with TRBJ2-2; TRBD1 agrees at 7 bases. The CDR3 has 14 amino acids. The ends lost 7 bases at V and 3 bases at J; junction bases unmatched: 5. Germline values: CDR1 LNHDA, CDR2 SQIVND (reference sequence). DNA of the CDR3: TGTGCCAGTATGAGGACAGGATACACCGGGGAGCTGTTTTTT. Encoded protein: CASMRTGYTGELFF. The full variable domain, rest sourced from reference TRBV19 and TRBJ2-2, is DGGITQSPKYLFRKEGQNVTLSCEQNLNHDAMYWYRQDPGQGLRLIYYSQIVNDFQKGDIAEGYSVSREKKESFPLTVTSAQKNPTAFYLCASMRTGYTGELFFGEGSRLTVL.